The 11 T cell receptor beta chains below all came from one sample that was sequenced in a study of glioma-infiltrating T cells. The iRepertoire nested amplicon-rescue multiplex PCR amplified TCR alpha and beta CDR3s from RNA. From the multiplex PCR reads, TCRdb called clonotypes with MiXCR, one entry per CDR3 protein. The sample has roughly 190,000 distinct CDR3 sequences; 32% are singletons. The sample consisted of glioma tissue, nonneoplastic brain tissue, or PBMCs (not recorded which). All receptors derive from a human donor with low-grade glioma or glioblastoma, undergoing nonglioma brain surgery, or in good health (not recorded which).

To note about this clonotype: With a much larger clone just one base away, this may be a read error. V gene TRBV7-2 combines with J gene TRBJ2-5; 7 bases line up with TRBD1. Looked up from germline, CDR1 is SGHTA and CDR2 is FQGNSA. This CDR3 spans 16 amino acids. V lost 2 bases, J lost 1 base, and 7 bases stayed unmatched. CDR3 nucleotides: TGTGCCAGCAGCTTACAACAGACAGGGATCCAAGAGACCCAGTACTTC. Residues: CASSLQQTGIQETQYF.

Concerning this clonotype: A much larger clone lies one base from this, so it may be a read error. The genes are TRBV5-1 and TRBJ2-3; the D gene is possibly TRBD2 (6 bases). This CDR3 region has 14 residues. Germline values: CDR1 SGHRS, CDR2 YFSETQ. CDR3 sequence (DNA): TGCGCCAGCAGAGCGGAGGGTGGGCCAGATACGAAGTATTTT. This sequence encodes CASRAEGGPDTKYF. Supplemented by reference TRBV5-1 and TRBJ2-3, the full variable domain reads KAGVTQTPRYLIKTRGQQVTLSCSPISGHRSVSWYQQTPGQGLQFLFEYFSETQRNKGNFPGRFSGRQFSNSRSEMNVSTLELGDSALYLCASRAEGGPDTKYFGPGTRLTVL.

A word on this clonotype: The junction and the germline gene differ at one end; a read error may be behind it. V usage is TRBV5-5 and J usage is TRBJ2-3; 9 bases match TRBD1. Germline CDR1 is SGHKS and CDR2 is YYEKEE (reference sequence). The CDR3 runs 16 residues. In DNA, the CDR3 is TGTGCCAGCAGCTTTTACCGGGACAGGGCTAGAGATACGCATTATTTT. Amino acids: CASSFYRDRARDTHYF. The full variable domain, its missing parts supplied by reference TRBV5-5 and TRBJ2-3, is DAGVTQSPTHLIKTRGQQVTLRCSPISGHKSVSWYQQVLGQGPQFIFQYYEKEERGRGNFPDRFSARQFPNYSSELNVNALLLGDSALYLCASSFYRDRARDTHYFGPGTRLTVL.

The chain's CDR3 is CASSHSGRRWDEQYF. The CDR3 DNA is TGTGCCAGCAGCCATAGCGGGAGGAGGTGGGATGAGCAGTACTTC. The rearrangement joins TRBV14 to TRBJ2-7, with 10 positions matching TRBD2. This CDR3 contains 15 residues. Germline lookup yields CDR1 SGHDN and CDR2 FVKESK. The V and J ends lost 3 bases and 7 bases, in that order; junction bases with no gene match: 9.

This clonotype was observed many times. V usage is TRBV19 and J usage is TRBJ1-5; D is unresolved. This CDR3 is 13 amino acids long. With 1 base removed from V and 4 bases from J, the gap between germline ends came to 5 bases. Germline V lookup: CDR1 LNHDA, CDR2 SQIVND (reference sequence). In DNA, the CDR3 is TGTGCCAGTAGTATAGCAGAAAATCAGCCCCAGCATTTT. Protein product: CASSIAENQPQHF.

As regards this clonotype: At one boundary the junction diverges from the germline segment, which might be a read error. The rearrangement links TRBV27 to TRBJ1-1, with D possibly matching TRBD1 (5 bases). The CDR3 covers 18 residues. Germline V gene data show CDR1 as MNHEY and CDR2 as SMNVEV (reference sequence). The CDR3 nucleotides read TGTGCCAGCAGTGTAAAGCCAGGAGGGGCAGGCATCGTCGCTGAAGCGGTCTTT. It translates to CASSVKPGGAGIVAEAVF.

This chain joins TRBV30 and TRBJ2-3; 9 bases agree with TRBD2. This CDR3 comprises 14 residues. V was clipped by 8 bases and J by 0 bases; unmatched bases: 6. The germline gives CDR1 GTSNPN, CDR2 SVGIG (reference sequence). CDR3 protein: CAGLAGVSTDTQYF. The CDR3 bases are TGTGCCGGATTAGCGGGAGTGAGCACAGATACGCAGTATTTT.

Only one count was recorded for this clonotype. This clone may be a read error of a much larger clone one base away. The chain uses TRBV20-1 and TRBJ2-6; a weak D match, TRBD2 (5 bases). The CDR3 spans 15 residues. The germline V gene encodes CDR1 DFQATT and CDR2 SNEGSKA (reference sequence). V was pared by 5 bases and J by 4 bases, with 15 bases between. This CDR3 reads CSAPKRGLGANVLTF. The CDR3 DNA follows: TGCAGTGCTCCCAAGAGAGGGCTCGGGGCCAACGTCCTGACTTTC.

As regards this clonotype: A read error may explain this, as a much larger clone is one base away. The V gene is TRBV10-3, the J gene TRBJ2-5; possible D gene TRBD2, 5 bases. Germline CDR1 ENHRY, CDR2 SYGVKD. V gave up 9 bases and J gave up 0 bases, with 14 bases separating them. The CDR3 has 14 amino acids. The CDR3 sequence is CAIGLETHQETQYF. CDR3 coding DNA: TGTGCCATAGGACTCGAGACTCACCAAGAGACCCAGTACTTC.

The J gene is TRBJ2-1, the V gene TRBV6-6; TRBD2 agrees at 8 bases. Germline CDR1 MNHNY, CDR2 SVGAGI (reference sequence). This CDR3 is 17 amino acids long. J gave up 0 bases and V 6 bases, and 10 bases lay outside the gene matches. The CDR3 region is CASSPGLAESSYNEQFF. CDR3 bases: TGTGCCAGCAGCCCCGGACTAGCCGAAAGCTCCTACAATGAGCAGTTCTTC.

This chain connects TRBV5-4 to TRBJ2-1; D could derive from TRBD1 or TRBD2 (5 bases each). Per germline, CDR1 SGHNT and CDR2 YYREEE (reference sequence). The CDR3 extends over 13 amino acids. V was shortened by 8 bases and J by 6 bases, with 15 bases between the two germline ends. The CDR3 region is CASPGHGANEQFF. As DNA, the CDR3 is TGTGCCAGTCCGGGGCATGGGGCCAATGAGCAGTTCTTC.